The entry below gives a single TCR beta chain sequence along with its context. What it binds is unknown. Other DNA sequences in this sample translate to the same CDR3. Only in-frame clones appear in the TCRdb table, and some are missing; sequencing was by immunoSEQ multiplex PCR. The table lists approximately 2,000 clones, approximately 94% of them singletons, with 2.9% in the top ten. Germline CDR1 and CDR2: LNHDA and SQIVND (reference sequence). The CDR3 extends over 17 amino acids. V dropped 3 bases and J dropped 5 bases, with 17 bases sitting between them. The data originate from a study of T cells after posttransplantation cyclophosphamide. Study-wide points: Later blood repertoires were often dominated by clones from the donor CD8+ memory compartment.

The clonotype originates from a woman aged 45-65 years in good health and a related stem cell transplant donor. V gene TRBV19 combines with J gene TRBJ1-6; D might be TRBD1 (6 bases). Sequencing was carried out using CD4+ T cells sorted from bone marrow. The CDR3 nucleotides read TGTGCCAGTAGTATCCTTACGTCCCAGGGGAATAATTCACCCCTCCACTTT. Translating it yields CASSILTSQGNNSPLHF.